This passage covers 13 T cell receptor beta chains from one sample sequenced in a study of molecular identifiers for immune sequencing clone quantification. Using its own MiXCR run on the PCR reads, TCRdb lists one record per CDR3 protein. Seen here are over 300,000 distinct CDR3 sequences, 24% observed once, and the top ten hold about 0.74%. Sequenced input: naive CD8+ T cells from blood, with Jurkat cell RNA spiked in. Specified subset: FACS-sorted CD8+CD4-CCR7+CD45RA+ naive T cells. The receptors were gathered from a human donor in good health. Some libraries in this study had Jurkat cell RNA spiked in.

The CDR3 DNA sequence: TGTGCCAGCAGCTCCCTGGCGGGGGGCCCTCTCCCCACAGATACGCAGTATTTT. Amino acids: CASSSLAGGPLPTDTQYF. The chain joins TRBV11-2 to TRBJ2-3, with 8 bases that match TRBD2. This CDR3 spans 18 amino acids. V lost 4 bases to trimming and J lost 2 bases; unmatched junction nucleotides: 14. Germline CDR1 SGHAT, CDR2 FQNNGV.

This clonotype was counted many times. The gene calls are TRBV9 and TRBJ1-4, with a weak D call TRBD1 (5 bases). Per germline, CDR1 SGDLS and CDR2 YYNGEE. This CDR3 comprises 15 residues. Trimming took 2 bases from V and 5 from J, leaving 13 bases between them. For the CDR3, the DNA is TGTGCCAGCAGCGTGGGGGACTTCTTCAATGAAAAACTGTTTTTT. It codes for CASSVGDFFNEKLFF. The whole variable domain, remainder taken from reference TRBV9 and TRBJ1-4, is DSGVTQTPKHLITATGQRVTLRCSPRSGDLSVYWYQQSLDQGLQFLIQYYNGEERAKGNILERFSAQQFPDLHSELNLSSLELGDSALYFCASSVGDFFNEKLFFGSGTQLSVL.

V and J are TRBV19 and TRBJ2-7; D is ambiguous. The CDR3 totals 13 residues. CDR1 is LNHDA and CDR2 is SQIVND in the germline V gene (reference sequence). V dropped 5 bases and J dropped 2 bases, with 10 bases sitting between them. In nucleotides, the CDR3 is TGTGCCAGTAGTCTGTCGGTTGCCTACGAGCAGTACTTC. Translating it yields CASSLSVAYEQYF.

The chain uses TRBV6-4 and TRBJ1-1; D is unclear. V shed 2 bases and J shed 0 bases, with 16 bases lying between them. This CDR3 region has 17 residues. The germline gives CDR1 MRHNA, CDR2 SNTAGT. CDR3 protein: CASSDTPPGKMNTEAFF. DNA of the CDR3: TGTGCCAGCAGTGACACCCCACCGGGAAAAATGAACACTGAAGCTTTCTTT.

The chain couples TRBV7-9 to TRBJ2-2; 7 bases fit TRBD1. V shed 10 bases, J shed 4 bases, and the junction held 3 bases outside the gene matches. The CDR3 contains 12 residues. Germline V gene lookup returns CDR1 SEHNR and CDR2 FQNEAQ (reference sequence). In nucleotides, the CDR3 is TGTGCCACTGGGACAGTCACCGGGGAGCTGTTTTTT. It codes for CATGTVTGELFF. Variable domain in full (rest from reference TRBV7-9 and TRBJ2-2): DTGVSQNPRHKITKRGQNVTFRCDPISEHNRLYWYRQTLGQGPEFLTYFQNEAQLEKSRLLSDRFSAERPKGSFSTLEIQRTEQGDSAMYLCATGTVTGELFFGEGSRLTVL.

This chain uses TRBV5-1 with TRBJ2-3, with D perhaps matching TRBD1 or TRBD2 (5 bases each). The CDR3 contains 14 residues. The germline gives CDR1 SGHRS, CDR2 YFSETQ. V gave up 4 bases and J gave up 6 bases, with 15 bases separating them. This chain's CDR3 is CASSQWGPRDTQYF. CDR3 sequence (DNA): TGCGCCAGCAGCCAATGGGGACCGCGTGATACGCAGTATTTT.

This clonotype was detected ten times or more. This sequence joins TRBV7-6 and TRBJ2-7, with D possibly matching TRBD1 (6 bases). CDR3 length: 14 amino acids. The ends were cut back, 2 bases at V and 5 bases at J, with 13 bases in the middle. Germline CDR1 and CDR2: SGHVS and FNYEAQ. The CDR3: CASSLTETGNEQYF. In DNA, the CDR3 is TGTGCCAGCAGCTTAACGGAGACAGGCAACGAGCAGTACTTC.

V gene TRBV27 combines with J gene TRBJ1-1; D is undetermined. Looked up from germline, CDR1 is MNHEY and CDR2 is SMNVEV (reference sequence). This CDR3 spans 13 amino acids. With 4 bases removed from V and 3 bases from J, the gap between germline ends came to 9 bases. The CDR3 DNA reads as TGTGCCAGCAGTTCAAACCCCTACACTGAAGCTTTCTTT. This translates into CASSSNPYTEAFF.

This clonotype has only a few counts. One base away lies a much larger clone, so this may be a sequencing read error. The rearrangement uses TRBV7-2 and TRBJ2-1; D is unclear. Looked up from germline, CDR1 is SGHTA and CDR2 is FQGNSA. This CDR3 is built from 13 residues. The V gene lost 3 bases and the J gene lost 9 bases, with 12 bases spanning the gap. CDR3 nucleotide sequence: TGTGCCAGCAGCTTCATGCTTAATAGTGAGCAGTTCTTC. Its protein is CASSFMLNSEQFF.

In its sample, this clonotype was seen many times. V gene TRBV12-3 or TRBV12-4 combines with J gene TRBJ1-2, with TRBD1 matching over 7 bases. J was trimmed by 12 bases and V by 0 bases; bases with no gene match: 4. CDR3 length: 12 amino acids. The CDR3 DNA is TGTGCCAGCAGTTTAGCAGGGGGCATTGACACCTTC. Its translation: CASSLAGGIDTF.

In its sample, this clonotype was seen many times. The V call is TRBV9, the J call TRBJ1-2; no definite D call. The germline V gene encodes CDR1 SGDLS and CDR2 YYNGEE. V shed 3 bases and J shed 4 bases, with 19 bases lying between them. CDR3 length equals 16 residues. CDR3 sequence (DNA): TGTGCCAGCAGCGAAGCAGATTCAACTCCACGCTATGGCTACACCTTC. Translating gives CASSEADSTPRYGYTF.

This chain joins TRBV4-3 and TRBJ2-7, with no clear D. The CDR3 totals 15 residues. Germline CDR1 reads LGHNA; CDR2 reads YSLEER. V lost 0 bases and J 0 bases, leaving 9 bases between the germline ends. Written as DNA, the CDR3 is TGCGCCAGCAGCCAAGATCGGACGAGCTCCTACGAGCAGTACTTC. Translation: CASSQDRTSSYEQYF.

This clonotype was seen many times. This CDR3 reads CASSLDSLNSPLHF. The CDR3 region has the DNA TGTGCCAGCAGCTTGGACAGTTTGAATTCACCCCTCCACTTT. The V and J genes are TRBV5-6 and TRBJ1-6, with D uncertain. Trimming left V 0 bases short and J 7 bases short, with 8 bases between. Germline CDR1 reads SGHDT; CDR2 reads YYEEEE. The CDR3 runs to 14 residues.